The T cell receptor beta chain under discussion was sequenced for a study of blood T cell repertoires in COVID-19. The repertoire was sequenced with immunoSEQ multiplex PCR; TCRdb's copy has only in-frame clones and lacks some. The sample includes around 330,000 clones, 89% of them seen just once. In its sample, this clone was seen once. The CDR3 runs 15 residues. Germline V gives CDR1 SGHNT, CDR2 YYREEE (reference sequence). J was trimmed by 5 bases and V by 4 bases; bases with no gene match: 4. The study recruited people aged roughly 18 to 89 years across some 23 US areas. The V call is TRBV5-4, the J call TRBJ2-3, with 13 positions matching TRBD2. Specimen: PBMCs or T cells enriched from blood (not recorded which). This clonotype was obtained from a woman aged 40 to 50 who had recovered from COVID-19. The CDR3 DNA reads TGTGCCAGCAGCCCGGGACTAGCGGGGTTAGATACGCAGTATTTT. Protein sequence: CASSPGLAGLDTQYF. The full variable domain, in which reference TRBV5-4 and TRBJ2-3 provide the parts outside the CDR3, is ETGVTQSPTHLIKTRGQQVTLRCSSQSGHNTVSWYQQALGQGPQFIFQYYREEENGRGNFPPRFSGLQFPNYSSELNVNALELDDSALYLCASSPGLAGLDTQYFGPGTRLTVL.